This passage covers 4 T cell receptor beta chains from one sample sequenced in a study of blood T cell repertoires in COVID-19. TCRdb keeps only in-frame clones here, not all; method: immunoSEQ multiplex PCR. This sample carries around 200,000 clones, less than 90% of them seen once, and the ten largest clones take roughly 20%. The sequencing sample was made of peripheral blood. These receptors all come from a woman aged 80 or over with active or convalescent COVID-19.

The chain couples TRBV3-1 (or the pseudogene TRBV3-2) to TRBJ2-7; D not resolved. Germline V gives CDR1 LGHDT, CDR2 YNNKEL (reference sequence). CDR3 length equals 11 residues. The V gene lost 4 bases and the J gene lost 4 bases, with 5 bases spanning the gap. DNA of the CDR3: TGTGCCAGCAGCCCCTCTTACGAGCAGTACTTC. Translation gives CASSPSYEQYF.

In this sample, this clone turned up a few times. This chain links TRBV6-1 with TRBJ1-5, with a possible D match to TRBD1 (5 bases). Per the germline V gene, CDR1 is MNHNS and CDR2 is SASEGT. The CDR3 consists of 19 residues. V gave up 2 bases and J gave up 0 bases, with 20 bases separating them. This chain's CDR3 is CASSEKGQTSTYSNQPQHF. The CDR3 nucleotides read TGTGCCAGCAGTGAAAAGGGGCAGACTTCGACTTATAGCAATCAGCCCCAGCATTTT.

The chain joins TRBV11-3 to TRBJ1-2; D call uncertain. V gave up 1 base and J gave up 5 bases, with 11 bases separating them. The CDR3 is 14 residues long. Germline values: CDR1 SGHNT, CDR2 YENEEA. This CDR3 reads CASSLVGTGYGYTF. CDR3 in DNA: TGTGCCAGCAGCTTAGTAGGAACGGGATATGGCTACACCTTC.

The chain is built from TRBV9 and TRBJ1-3, with 7 positions matching TRBD1. This CDR3 spans 15 amino acids. The germline CDR1 and CDR2 sequences are SGDLS and YYNGEE. Trimming removed 3 bases from V and 1 base from J; junction bases left unmatched: 4. CDR3 coding DNA: TGTGCCAGCAGCGGGGGACAGCCTTCTGGAAACACCATATATTTT. Protein product: CASSGGQPSGNTIYF.